Detailed here is one T cell receptor beta chain. Its antigen is currently unknown. The CDR3 length is 13 residues. Trimming took off 3 bases at V and 2 bases at J, with 6 bases between the two ends. Germline V gene sequence: CDR1 LNHDA, CDR2 SQIVND (reference sequence). This record comes from a study of CD8 T cells in ankylosing spondylitis. Points from the study as a whole: A TCR beta motif of about eight highly homologous variants appeared characteristic of ankylosing spondylitis blood. Reportedly, significant enrichment of disease-linked clones occurred in matched ankylosing spondylitis synovial fluid.

In TCRdb, the 5' RACE reads were re-called with MiXCR into one record per CDR3 protein. The sample has about 840,000 distinct CDR3 sequences, 10% to 15% seen once; the top ten hold 0.51%. The chain uses TRBV19 and TRBJ2-3; D not resolved. Material: blood, either unsorted or a sorted T cell fraction (not recorded which). The sequence came from a male donor with ankylosing spondylitis. CDR3 in DNA: TGTGCCAGTAGTATCAGGAACACAGATACGCAGTATTTT. Its translation: CASSIRNTDTQYF.